This entry describes one T cell receptor (beta chain). It lacks a known antigen. Within one base of it there is no much larger clone, and no base qualities were kept. Whole blood was collected in K2EDTA tubes by collaborating institutions according to the institutions' own protocols. Collaborator samples were shipped for TCRbeta analysis as frozen whole blood, isolated PBMCs, or DNA extracted from either sample type. The immunoSEQ Assay, a bias-controlled multiplex PCR, was used to amplify TCRbeta CDR3 regions from genomic DNA. As for how the authors treated the data: The number of nucleated cells in each sample was estimated from the amplification of reference gene primers within the assay. To quantify the absolute abundance of each unique TCRbeta CDR3 rearrangement, sequence reads were collapsed and filtered. For each sample, productive Simpson clonality was calculated as the square root of Simpson's diversity index across productive rearrangements. TCRdb took this table from immuneACCESS and kept in-frame rearrangements with V and J called. Such tables lack part of the clones; where checked against another copy, unresolved V genes explain under half of the gap, and the rest is unexplained. D and trimming were read from the DNA, whereas the V and J calls and clone size are those reported in that table. Within this sample are 130,000 or so clones, with 85% of them counted one time only. The leading ten clones occupy 3% to 5% of the sample.

These data come from a study of blood T cell repertoires in COVID-19 (TCRdb year 2020). Background on the whole study: The collaborator samples originated in the United States, Italy and Spain and spanned the acute and convalescent phases of COVID-19. The prospective study material was composed of cDNA or gDNA derived from T cells, B-cell-depleted T cells, or PBMCs. Deeply sampled blood TCRbeta repertoires from subjects exposed to, actively infected with, or recovered from COVID-19 were included in the dataset. A freely available public database, intended as a resource for researchers studying the immune response to SARS-CoV-2, is where the repertoires were released. The samples were drawn from the first 160 participants of the ongoing ImmuneRACE study and from 950 to 1,500 subjects provided by 6 global collaborators. Sample metadata almost always included a de-identified subject ID, COVID-19 status, age in years and sex. Where available, HLA class I and class II types were obtained from metadata supplied by the sample provider rather than from assay-based typing. The investigation overall reported the following: The quantity of clinical and demographic metadata differed by source and by participant and was supplied without curation.

The source is a man aged 60 to 69 with acute or convalescent COVID-19. The sequencing sample was made of peripheral blood.

In nucleotides, the sequence is TGCGCCAGCAGCCTACAGGTGACGGCCACAACTAATGAAAAACTGTTTTTT. Translation gives CASSLQVTATTNEKLFF. The receptor chain draws on TRBV4-3 and TRBJ1-4; TRBD1 is a weak D gene call, 5 bases matching. CDR1 and CDR2 were assigned from the germline V gene as LGHNA and YSLEER. Including the terminal cysteine and phenylalanine, the CDR3 comprises 17 residues. Only CDR3 DNA remains: 51 bases, in frame from the first base. Trimming costs V 4 bases and J 0 bases, and their ends lie 15 bases apart.